This TCR beta chain was obtained from a study of blood T cell repertoires in COVID-19. Study information: T cells, B-cell-depleted T cells, or PBMCs supplied cDNA or gDNA.

In the authors' methods: It was from reference gene primer amplification that nucleated cell counts were estimated. The method was immunoSEQ multiplex PCR; TCRdb's version includes in-frame clones alone and lacks a portion of them. The D gene and trimming were derived from the DNA, and the V and J assignments and clone size from that table. This repertoire shows almost 100,000 clones, about nine tenths found once; its top ten account for around 10%. V lost 3 bases and J 8 bases, leaving 12 bases between the germline ends. In germline, CDR1 is MRHNA, CDR2 SNTAGT. The CDR3 spans 13 residues. This sequence joins TRBV6-4 and TRBJ2-3; no definite D call. The specimen was peripheral blood. The sequence was obtained from a man between 50 and 59 years old with acute or convalescent COVID-19. The CDR3 is CASSEEPFGTQYF. In DNA, the CDR3 is TGTGCCAGCAGTGAGGAGCCTTTCGGTACGCAGTATTTT.